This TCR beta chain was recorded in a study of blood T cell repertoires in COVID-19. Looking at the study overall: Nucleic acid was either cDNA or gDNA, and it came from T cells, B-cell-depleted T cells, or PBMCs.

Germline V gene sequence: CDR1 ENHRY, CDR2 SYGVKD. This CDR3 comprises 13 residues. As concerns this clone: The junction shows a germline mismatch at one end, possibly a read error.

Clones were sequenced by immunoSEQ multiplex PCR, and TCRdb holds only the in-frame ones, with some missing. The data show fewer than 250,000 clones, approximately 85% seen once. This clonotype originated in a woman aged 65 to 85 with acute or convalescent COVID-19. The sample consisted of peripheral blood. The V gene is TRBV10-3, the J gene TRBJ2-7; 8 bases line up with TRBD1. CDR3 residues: CAITPGGSDEQYF. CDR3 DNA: TGTGCCATCACCCCAGGGGGCTCCGACGAGCAGTACTTC.